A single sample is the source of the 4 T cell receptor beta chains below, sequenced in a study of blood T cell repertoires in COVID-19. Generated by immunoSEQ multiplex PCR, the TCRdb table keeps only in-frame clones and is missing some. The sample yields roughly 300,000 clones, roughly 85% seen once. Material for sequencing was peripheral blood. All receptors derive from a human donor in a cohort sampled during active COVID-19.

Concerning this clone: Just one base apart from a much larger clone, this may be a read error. The CDR3: CASSLAGVSNQPQHF. The DNA of the CDR3 is TGCGCCAGCAGCTTGGCGGGGGTTAGCAATCAGCCCCAGCATTTT. The chain carries TRBV5-1 and TRBJ1-5; D perhaps matches TRBD1 (5 bases). The germline CDR1 and CDR2 sequences are SGHRS and YFSETQ. This CDR3 has 15 residues. The V gene lost 0 bases and the J gene lost 0 bases, with 7 bases spanning the gap.

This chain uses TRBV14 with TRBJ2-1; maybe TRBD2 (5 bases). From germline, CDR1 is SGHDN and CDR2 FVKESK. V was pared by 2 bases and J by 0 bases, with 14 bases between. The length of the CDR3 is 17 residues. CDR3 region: CASSQFRSGSSYNEQFF. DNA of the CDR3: TGTGCCAGCAGCCAATTCCGATCGGGGAGCTCCTACAATGAGCAGTTCTTC.

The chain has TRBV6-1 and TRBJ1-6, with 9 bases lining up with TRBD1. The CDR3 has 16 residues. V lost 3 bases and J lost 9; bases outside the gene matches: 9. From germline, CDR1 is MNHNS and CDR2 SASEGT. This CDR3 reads CASSDNAGTGSSPLHF. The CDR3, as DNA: TGTGCCAGCAGTGACAATGCAGGGACAGGGAGTTCACCCCTCCACTTT.

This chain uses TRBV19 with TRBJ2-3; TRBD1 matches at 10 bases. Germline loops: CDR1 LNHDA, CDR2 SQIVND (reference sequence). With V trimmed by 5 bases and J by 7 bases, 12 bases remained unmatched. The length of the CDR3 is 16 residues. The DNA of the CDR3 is TGTGCCAGTAGTTCGCCACCGGGACAGGGGCTCCATACGCAGTATTTT. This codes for CASSSPPGQGLHTQYF. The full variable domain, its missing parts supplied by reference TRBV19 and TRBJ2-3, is DGGITQSPKYLFRKEGQNVTLSCEQNLNHDAMYWYRQDPGQGLRLIYYSQIVNDFQKGDIAEGYSVSREKKESFPLTVTSAQKNPTAFYLCASSSPPGQGLHTQYFGPGTRLTVL.